The 8 T cell receptor beta chains in this list originate from one sample, sequenced in a study of blood T cell repertoires in COVID-19. Produced via immunoSEQ multiplex PCR; TCRdb's table is partial and in-frame only. The table lists about 43,000 clones, roughly 90% of them singletons, with about 16% in the top ten. The sample was peripheral blood. These receptors were collected from a man in his sixties with active COVID-19.

The CDR3 nucleotides are TGTGCCAGCAGCCCCGCAGGGGGCCGCCAAGAGACCCAGTACTTC. Amino acids: CASSPAGGRQETQYF. This chain connects TRBV7-3 to TRBJ2-5; 8 bases map to TRBD1. The CDR3 consists of 15 residues. V trimming: 5 bases; J trimming: 1 base; junction bases outside the gene matches: 6. The germline V gene encodes CDR1 SGHTA and CDR2 FQGTGA.

This chain connects TRBV11-2 to TRBJ2-7; TRBD2 aligns across 12 bases. The V gene end was trimmed by 3 bases and the J gene end by 3 bases; junction bases not matched to a gene: 3. The germline V gene encodes CDR1 SGHAT and CDR2 FQNNGV. This CDR3 has 15 amino acids. The CDR3 here is CASSFRTSGDYEQYF. CDR3 sequence (DNA): TGTGCCAGCAGCTTCCGGACTAGCGGGGACTACGAGCAGTACTTC.

The chain employs TRBV5-1 and TRBJ2-7; 7 nucleotides align to TRBD2. Looked up from germline, CDR1 is SGHRS and CDR2 is YFSETQ. The CDR3 is 13 residues long. Unmatched junction bases numbered 5, after V lost 4 bases and J lost 4 bases. The CDR3 protein is CASSPGTTYEQYF. CDR3 sequence (DNA): TGCGCCAGCAGCCCCGGGACTACGTACGAGCAGTACTTC.

V is TRBV7-6 and J is TRBJ2-7; D might be TRBD1 (6 bases). CDR3 size: 16 residues. Trimming removed 1 base at V and 3 bases at J, with 16 bases between. Germline CDR1 is SGHVS and CDR2 is FNYEAQ. The CDR3 region is CASSLEDGQGNYEQYF. CDR3 in DNA: TGTGCCAGCAGCTTAGAAGACGGGCAGGGGAACTACGAGCAGTACTTC. The complete variable domain, with remaining parts taken from reference TRBV7-6 and TRBJ2-7, reads GAGVSQSPRYKVTKRGQDVALRCDPISGHVSLYWYRQALGQGPEFLTYFNYEAQQDKSGLPNDRFSAERPEGSISTLTIQRTEQRDSAMYRCASSLEDGQGNYEQYFGPGTRLTVT.

The chain carries TRBV4-3 and TRBJ1-1; D ambiguous. The CDR3 loop spans 18 amino acids. V lost 0 bases to trimming and J lost 5 bases, with 22 bases between them. Germline V lookup: CDR1 LGHNA, CDR2 YSLEER. The chain's CDR3 is CASSQDKFGTTGNTEAFF. In DNA, the CDR3 is TGCGCCAGCAGCCAAGATAAGTTCGGAACAACGGGAAATACTGAAGCTTTCTTT.

This chain connects TRBV3-1 (or the pseudogene TRBV3-2) to TRBJ1-2; D might be TRBD1 (6 bases). The CDR3 consists of 14 residues. Germline CDR1 is LGHDT and CDR2 is YNNKEL (reference sequence). Trimming stripped 2 bases from V and 2 bases from J, with 9 bases between. The CDR3 DNA follows: TGTGCCAGCAGCCAAACCACAGGGAACTATGGCTACACCTTC. This encodes CASSQTTGNYGYTF.

This chain uses TRBV6-5 with TRBJ2-7, with a possible D match to TRBD1 (6 bases). V was shortened by 6 bases and J by 1 base, with 16 bases between the two germline ends. The length of the CDR3 is 15 residues. Germline V lookup: CDR1 MNHEY, CDR2 SVGAGI. The DNA of the CDR3 is TGTGCCAGCAGAGCCCTCGCAGGACAGTCCTACGAGCAGTACTTC. This translates into CASRALAGQSYEQYF.

The chain is built from TRBV5-5 and TRBJ2-1; TRBD1 agrees at 8 bases. This CDR3 spans 15 amino acids. Losses at the gene ends were 2 bases for V and 7 bases for J; bases not matched to a gene: 8. Germline CDR1 and CDR2: SGHKS and YYEKEE (reference sequence). The CDR3 coding sequence is TGTGCCAGCAGCTTACACGGACAGGGCGATAATGAGCAGTTCTTC. Translating gives CASSLHGQGDNEQFF.